These 6 T cell receptor beta chains share one sample of origin, sequenced in a study of OX40 agonist ivuxolimab in advanced cancers. Repertoires were generated with immunoSEQ multiplex PCR, while TCRdb's copy carries only in-frame clones and drops some. The sample comprises around 150,000 clones, around 93% of which are singletons, and roughly 1% rests with the top ten. The input for sequencing was CD4+ or CD8+ T cells sorted from blood, taken in a trial of the OX40 agonist ivuxolimab. Source of these receptors: an adult with an advanced solid tumor such as melanoma, head and neck, liver or kidney cancer.

V gene TRBV18 combines with J gene TRBJ1-4; TRBD1 is a possible D gene (5 bases). The germline V gene encodes CDR1 KGHSH and CDR2 LQKENI. The ends were cut back, 7 bases at V and 4 bases at J, with 10 bases in the middle. CDR3 size: 13 residues. The DNA of the CDR3 is TGTGCCAGCTATCGGGGACTTAATGAAAAACTGTTTTTT. This encodes CASYRGLNEKLFF.

This chain uses TRBV29-1 with TRBJ1-1; tentatively, D is TRBD1 (6 bases). V was trimmed by 6 bases and J by 6 bases, leaving 11 bases between them. The CDR3 loop spans 11 amino acids. The V gene's germline CDR1 is SQVTM and CDR2 ANQGSEA. As DNA, the CDR3 is TGCAGCGTCATCCCAGGGGCTGAAGCTTTCTTT. Its translation: CSVIPGAEAFF.

Only one count was recorded for this clone. The CDR3, as DNA: TGCGCCAGCAGCCAACTAGGGAGGGCAGATACGCAGTATTTT. Translation gives CASSQLGRADTQYF. The V and J genes are TRBV4-1 and TRBJ2-3; 7 bases fit TRBD2. J was trimmed by 4 bases and V by 2 bases; bases with no gene match: 3. Per germline, CDR1 MGHRA and CDR2 YSYEKL. This CDR3 contains 14 residues.

The rearrangement uses TRBV27 and TRBJ2-2; no clear D. Germline V gene sequence: CDR1 MNHEY, CDR2 SMNVEV (reference sequence). This CDR3 contains 17 residues. V was pared by 1 base and J by 0 bases, with 12 bases between. In nucleotides, the CDR3 is TGTGCCAGCAGTTTATTAAGTCGAATATCGAACACCGGGGAGCTGTTTTTT. Protein sequence: CASSLLSRISNTGELFF.

The chain has TRBV6-6 and TRBJ2-5; D remains unclear. The CDR3 is 16 residues long. The germline V gene has CDR1 MNHNY and CDR2 SVGAGI (reference sequence). V shed 6 bases and J shed 3 bases, with 20 bases lying between them. The DNA of the CDR3 is TGTGCCAGCAGCACCCCCCAACTTGCCCATGAAGAGACCCAGTACTTC. Translated: CASSTPQLAHEETQYF.

The chain recombines TRBV27 with TRBJ2-1; the D is unclear. Germline V gene lookup returns CDR1 MNHEY and CDR2 SMNVEV (reference sequence). Trimming removed 7 bases from V and 0 bases from J, with 13 bases in between. This CDR3 is built from 15 residues. Here the CDR3 reads CASIRQAHSYNEQFF. DNA of the CDR3: TGTGCCAGCATTAGACAAGCCCACTCCTACAATGAGCAGTTCTTC.